This TCR beta chain derives from a study of cytomegalovirus exposure and HLA in healthy donors. This CDR3 comprises 15 residues. Germline-derived CDR1 and CDR2 are SGHTA and FQGNSA. J was trimmed by 1 base and V by 5 bases; bases with no gene match: 2. Sequencing used immunoSEQ multiplex PCR; TCRdb keeps in-frame clones, though not all of them. Of fewer than 350,000 clones detected, around 87% appear once; the ten largest clones hold roughly 1%. The receptor comes from a woman aged 18-29 years in good health and CMV-seronegative. This chain joins TRBV7-2 and TRBJ2-3; 11 bases fit TRBD2. The sequencing input was PBMCs. The CDR3 DNA reads TGTGCCAGCAGCGATAGCGGGAGGGGCACAGATACGCAGTATTTT. Protein: CASSDSGRGTDTQYF.